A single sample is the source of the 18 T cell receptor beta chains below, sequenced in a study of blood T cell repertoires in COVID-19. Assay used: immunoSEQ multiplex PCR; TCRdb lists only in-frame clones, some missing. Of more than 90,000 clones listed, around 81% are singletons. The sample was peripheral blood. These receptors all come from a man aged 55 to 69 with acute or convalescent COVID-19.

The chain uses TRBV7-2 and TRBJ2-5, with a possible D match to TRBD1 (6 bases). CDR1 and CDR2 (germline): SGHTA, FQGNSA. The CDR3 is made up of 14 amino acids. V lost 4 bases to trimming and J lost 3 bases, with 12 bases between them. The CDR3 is CASSSYREKETQYF. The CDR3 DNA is TGTGCCAGCAGCTCCTACAGGGAGAAAGAGACCCAGTACTTC. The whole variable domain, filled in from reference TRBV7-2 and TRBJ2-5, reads GAGVSQSPSNKVTEKGKDVELRCDPISGHTALYWYRQSLGQGLEFLIYFQGNSAPDKSGLPSDRFSAERTGGSVSTLTIQRTQQEDSAVYLCASSSYREKETQYFGPGTRLLVL.

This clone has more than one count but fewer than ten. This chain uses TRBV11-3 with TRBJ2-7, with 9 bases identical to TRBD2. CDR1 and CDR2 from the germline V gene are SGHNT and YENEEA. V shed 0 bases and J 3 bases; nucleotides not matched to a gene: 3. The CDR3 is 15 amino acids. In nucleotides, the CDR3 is TGTGCCAGCAGCTTAGAGGCTAGCGGGGTCTACGAGCAGTACTTC. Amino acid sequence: CASSLEASGVYEQYF.

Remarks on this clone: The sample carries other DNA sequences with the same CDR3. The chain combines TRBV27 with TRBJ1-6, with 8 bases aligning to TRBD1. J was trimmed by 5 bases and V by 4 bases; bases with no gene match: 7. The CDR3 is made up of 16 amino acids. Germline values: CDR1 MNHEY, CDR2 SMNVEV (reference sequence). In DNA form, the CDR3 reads TGTGCCAGCAGTTCCTCCGGGACAGGAGATAATTCACCCCTCCACTTT. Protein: CASSSSGTGDNSPLHF.

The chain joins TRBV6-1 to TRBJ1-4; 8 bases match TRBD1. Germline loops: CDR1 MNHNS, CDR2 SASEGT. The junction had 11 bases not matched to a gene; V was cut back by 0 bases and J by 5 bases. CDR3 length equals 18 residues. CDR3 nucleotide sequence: TGTGCCAGCAGTGAAGCACCAACAGGGGGACAAGCCAATGAAAAACTGTTTTTT. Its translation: CASSEAPTGGQANEKLFF.

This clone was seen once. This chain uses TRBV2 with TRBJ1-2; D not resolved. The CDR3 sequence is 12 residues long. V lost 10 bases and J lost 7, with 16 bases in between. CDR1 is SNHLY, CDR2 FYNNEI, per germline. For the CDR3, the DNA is TGTGCCACCGATCGACGGGGTGGTGGCTACACCTTC. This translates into CATDRRGGGYTF.

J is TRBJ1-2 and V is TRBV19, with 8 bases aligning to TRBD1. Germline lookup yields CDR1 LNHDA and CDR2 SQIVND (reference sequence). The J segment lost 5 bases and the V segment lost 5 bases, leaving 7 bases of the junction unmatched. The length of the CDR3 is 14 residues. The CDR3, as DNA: TGTGCCAGTAGTGATGGACAGGGAAGTTATGGCTACACCTTC. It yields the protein CASSDGQGSYGYTF.

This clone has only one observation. The CDR3 sequence is CASSQVRPGETQYF. CDR3 nucleotides: TGTGCCAGCAGCCAAGTTAGGCCGGGGGAGACCCAGTACTTC. The chain has TRBV3-1 (or the pseudogene TRBV3-2) and TRBJ2-5, with D maybe TRBD2 (5 bases). There are 14 residues in the CDR3. Trimming took 1 base from V and 5 from J, leaving 11 bases between them. Germline-derived CDR1 and CDR2 are LGHDT and YNNKEL (reference sequence).

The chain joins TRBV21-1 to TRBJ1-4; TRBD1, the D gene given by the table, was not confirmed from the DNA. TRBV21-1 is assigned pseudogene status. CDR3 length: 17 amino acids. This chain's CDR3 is CASTLPQGVDGNEKLFF. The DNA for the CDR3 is TGTGCCAGCACCCTACCCCAGGGTGTCGATGGTAATGAAAAACTGTTTTTT.

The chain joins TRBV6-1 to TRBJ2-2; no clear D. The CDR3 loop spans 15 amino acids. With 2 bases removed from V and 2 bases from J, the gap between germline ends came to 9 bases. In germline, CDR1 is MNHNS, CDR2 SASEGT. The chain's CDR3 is CASSERGYNTGELFF. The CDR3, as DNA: TGTGCCAGCAGTGAAAGAGGATACAACACCGGGGAGCTGTTTTTT.

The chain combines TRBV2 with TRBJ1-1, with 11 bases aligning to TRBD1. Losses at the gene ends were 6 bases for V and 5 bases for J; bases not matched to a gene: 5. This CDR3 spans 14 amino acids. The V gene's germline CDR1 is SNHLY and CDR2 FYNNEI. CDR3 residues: CASSGQGAGTEAFF. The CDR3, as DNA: TGTGCCAGCAGCGGACAGGGGGCAGGGACTGAAGCTTTCTTT.

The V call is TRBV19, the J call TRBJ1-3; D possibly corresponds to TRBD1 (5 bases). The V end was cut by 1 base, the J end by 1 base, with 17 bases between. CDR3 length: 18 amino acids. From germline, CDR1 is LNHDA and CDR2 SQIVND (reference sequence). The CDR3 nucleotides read TGTGCCAGTAGTATAGGTAGCGGACAATCGTATTCTGGAAACACCATATATTTT. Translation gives CASSIGSGQSYSGNTIYF.

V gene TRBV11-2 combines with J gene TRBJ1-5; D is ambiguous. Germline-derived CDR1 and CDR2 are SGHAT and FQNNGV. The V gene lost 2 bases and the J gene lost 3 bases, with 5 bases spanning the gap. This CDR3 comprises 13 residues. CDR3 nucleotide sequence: TGTGCCAGCAGCTTACAGAACAATCAGCCCCAGCATTTT. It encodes CASSLQNNQPQHF.

CDR3 protein: CASSTRGRGVVREQYF. Written as DNA, the CDR3 is TGTGCCAGCAGCACACGGGGGCGGGGGGTTGTTCGGGAGCAGTACTTC. The chain is built from TRBV7-8 and TRBJ2-7; TRBD2 matches at 8 bases. V dropped 5 bases and J dropped 7; count of bases not matched to a gene: 16. The CDR3 consists of 16 residues. CDR1 is SGHVS and CDR2 is FQNEAQ in the germline V gene.

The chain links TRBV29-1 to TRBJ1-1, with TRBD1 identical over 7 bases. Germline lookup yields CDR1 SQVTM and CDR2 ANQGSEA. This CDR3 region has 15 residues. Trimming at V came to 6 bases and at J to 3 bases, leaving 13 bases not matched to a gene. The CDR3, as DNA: TGCAGCGTATCCATGGTGGGGACAGCAGACACTGAAGCTTTCTTT. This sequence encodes CSVSMVGTADTEAFF.

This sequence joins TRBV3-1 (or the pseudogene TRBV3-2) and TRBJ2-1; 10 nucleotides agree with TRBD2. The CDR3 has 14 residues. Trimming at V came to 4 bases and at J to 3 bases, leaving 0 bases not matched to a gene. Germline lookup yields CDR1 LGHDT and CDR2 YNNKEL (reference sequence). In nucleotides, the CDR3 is TGTGCCAGCAGCCTAGCGGGAGGCTACAATGAGCAGTTCTTC. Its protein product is CASSLAGGYNEQFF.

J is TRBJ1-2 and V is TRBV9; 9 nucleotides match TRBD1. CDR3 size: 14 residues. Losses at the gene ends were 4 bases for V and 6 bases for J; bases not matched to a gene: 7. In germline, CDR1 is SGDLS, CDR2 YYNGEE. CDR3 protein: CASSRDRVRNGYTF. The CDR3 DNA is TGTGCCAGCAGCCGGGACAGGGTACGAAATGGCTACACCTTC.

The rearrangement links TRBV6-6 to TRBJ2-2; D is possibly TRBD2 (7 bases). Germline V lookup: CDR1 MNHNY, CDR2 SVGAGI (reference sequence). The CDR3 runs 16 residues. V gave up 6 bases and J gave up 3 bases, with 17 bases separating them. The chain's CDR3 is CASSQTRGRDTGELFF. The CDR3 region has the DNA TGTGCCAGCAGCCAGACGCGGGGGCGCGACACCGGGGAGCTGTTTTTT.

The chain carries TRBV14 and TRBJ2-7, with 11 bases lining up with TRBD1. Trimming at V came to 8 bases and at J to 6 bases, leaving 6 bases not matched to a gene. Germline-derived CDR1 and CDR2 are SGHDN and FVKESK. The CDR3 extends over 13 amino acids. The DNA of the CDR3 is TGTGCCAGCGGAGGGACAGGGGGGGGCGAGCAGTACTTC. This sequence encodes CASGGTGGGEQYF.